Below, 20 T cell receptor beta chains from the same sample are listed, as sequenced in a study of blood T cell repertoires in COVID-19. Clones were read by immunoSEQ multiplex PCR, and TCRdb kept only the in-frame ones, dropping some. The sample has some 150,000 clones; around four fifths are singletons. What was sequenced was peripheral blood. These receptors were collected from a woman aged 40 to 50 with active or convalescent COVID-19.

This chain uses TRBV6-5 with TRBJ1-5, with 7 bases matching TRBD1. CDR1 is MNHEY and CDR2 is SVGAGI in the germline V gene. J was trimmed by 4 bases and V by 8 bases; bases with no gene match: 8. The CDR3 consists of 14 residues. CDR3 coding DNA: TGTGCCAGCGTGGGACAGCCGATTAATCAGCCCCAGCATTTT. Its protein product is CASVGQPINQPQHF.

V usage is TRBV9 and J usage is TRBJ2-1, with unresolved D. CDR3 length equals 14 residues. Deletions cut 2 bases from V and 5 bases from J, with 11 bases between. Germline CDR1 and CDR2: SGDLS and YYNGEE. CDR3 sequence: CASSVGEAHNEQFF. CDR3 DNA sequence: TGTGCCAGCAGCGTCGGTGAGGCCCACAATGAGCAGTTCTTC.

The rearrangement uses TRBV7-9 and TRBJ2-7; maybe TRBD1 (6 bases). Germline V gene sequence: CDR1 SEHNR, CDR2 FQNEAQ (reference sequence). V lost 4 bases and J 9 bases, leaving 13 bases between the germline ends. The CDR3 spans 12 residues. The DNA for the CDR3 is TGTGCCAGCAGCTCAGGGGTAGAGGGGCAGTACTTC. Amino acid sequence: CASSSGVEGQYF.

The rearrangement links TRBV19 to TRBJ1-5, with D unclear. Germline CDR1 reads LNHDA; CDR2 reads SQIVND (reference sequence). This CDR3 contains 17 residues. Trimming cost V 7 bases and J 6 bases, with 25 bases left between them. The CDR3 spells CASTPPKHREGGQPQHF. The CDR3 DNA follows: TGTGCCAGTACCCCCCCCAAACACCGAGAGGGAGGTCAGCCCCAGCATTTT. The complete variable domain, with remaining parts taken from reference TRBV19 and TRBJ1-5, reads DGGITQSPKYLFRKEGQNVTLSCEQNLNHDAMYWYRQDPGQGLRLIYYSQIVNDFQKGDIAEGYSVSREKKESFPLTVTSAQKNPTAFYLCASTPPKHREGGQPQHFGDGTRLSIL.

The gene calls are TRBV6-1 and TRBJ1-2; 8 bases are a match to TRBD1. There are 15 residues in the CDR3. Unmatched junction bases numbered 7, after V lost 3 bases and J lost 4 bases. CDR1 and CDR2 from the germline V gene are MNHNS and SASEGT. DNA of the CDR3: TGTGCCAGCAGTGACGGACAGGGCAAAACCTATGGCTACACCTTC. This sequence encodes CASSDGQGKTYGYTF.

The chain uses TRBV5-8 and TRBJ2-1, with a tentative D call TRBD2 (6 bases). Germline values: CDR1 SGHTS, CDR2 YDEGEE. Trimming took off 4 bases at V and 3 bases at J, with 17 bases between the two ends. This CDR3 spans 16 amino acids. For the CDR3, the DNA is TGTGCCAGCAGCCTATGGAGGGGAGCGCTCTACAATGAGCAGTTCTTC. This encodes CASSLWRGALYNEQFF.

CDR3 protein: CASSIKGRGKSYNEQFF. The CDR3 coding sequence is TGTGCCAGTAGTATAAAGGGAAGGGGGAAGTCTTACAATGAGCAGTTCTTC. The rearrangement uses TRBV19 and TRBJ2-1; possibly TRBD1 for D (6 bases). There are 17 residues in the CDR3. Trimming took off 2 bases at V and 4 bases at J, with 18 bases between the two ends. CDR1 and CDR2 (germline): LNHDA, SQIVND (reference sequence).

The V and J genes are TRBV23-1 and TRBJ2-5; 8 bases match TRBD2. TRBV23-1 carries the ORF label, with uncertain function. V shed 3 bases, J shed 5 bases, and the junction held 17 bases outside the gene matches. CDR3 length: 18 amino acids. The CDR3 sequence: CASSHKTRGGRVRETQYF. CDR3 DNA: TGCGCCAGCAGTCATAAGACCCGGGGGGGCAGGGTTAGGGAGACCCAGTACTTC.

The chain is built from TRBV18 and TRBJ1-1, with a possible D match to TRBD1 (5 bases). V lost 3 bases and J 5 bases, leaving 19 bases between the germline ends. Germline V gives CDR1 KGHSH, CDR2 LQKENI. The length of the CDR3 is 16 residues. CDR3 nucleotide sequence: TGTGCCAGCTCACCTGCCGTCATAGAGGGGAGGACTGAAGCTTTCTTT. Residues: CASSPAVIEGRTEAFF.

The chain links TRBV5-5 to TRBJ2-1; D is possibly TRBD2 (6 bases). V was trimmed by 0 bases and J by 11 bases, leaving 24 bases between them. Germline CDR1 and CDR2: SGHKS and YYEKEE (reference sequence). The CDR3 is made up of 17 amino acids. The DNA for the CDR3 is TGTGCCAGCAGCTTGGGATCTGGTGGGGGGTCGCAAGAGAAGCAGTTCTTC. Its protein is CASSLGSGGGSQEKQFF.

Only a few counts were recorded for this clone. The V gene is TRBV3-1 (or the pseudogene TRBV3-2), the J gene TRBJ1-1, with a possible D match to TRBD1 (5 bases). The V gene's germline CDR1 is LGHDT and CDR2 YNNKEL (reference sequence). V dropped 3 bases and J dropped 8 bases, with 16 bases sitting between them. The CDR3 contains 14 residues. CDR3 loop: CASSHWGEGREAFF. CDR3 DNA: TGTGCCAGCAGCCATTGGGGGGAAGGCAGGGAAGCTTTCTTT.

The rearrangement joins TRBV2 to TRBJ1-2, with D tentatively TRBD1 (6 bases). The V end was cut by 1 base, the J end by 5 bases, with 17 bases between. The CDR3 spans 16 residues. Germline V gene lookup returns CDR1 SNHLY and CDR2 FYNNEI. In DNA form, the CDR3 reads TGTGCCAGCAGTGAAGGGGCAGGGGTGGGGCTTTATGGCTACACCTTC. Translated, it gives CASSEGAGVGLYGYTF.

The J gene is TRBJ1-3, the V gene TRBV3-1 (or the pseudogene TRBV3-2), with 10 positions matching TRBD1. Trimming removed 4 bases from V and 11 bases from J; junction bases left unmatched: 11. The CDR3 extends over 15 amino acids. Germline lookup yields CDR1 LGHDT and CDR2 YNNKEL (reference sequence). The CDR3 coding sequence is TGTGCCAGCAGCCCGGACAGGGGGTCCCGATACCCCATATATTTT. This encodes CASSPDRGSRYPIYF.

In DNA, the CDR3 is TGTGCCAGCAGCCAAGAGGCTGGAGGGGATACGCAGTATTTT. It codes for CASSQEAGGDTQYF. The chain links TRBV3-1 (or the pseudogene TRBV3-2) to TRBJ2-3, with a possible D match to TRBD2 (6 bases). This CDR3 region has 14 residues. CDR1 and CDR2 from the germline V gene are LGHDT and YNNKEL (reference sequence). Trimming shortened V by 0 bases and J by 6 bases, and 10 bases separated the two germline ends.

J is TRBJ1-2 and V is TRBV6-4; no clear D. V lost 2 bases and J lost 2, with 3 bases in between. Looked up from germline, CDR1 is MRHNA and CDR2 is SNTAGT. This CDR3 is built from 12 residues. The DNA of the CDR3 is TGTGCCAGCAGTGACGGCAACTATGGCTACACCTTC. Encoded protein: CASSDGNYGYTF.

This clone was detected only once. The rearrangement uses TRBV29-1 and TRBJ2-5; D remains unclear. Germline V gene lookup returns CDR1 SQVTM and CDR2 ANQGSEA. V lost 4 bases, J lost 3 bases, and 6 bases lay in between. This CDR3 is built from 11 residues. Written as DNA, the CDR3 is TGCAGCGTTGGCGTTGAAGAGACCCAGTACTTC. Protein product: CSVGVEETQYF.

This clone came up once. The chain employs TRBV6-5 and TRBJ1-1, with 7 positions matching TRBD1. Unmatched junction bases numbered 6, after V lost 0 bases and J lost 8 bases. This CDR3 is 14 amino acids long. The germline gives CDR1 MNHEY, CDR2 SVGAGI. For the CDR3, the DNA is TGTGCCAGCAGTTACTCTGGGACAGCCAACGAAGCTTTCTTT. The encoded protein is CASSYSGTANEAFF.

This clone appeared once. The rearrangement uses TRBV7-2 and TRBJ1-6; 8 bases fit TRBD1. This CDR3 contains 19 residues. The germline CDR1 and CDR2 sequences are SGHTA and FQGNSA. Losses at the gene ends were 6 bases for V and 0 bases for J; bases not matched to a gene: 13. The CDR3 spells CASSSAGTGALSYNSPLHF. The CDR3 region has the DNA TGTGCCAGCAGTTCTGCCGGGACAGGAGCCCTCTCCTATAATTCACCCCTCCACTTT.

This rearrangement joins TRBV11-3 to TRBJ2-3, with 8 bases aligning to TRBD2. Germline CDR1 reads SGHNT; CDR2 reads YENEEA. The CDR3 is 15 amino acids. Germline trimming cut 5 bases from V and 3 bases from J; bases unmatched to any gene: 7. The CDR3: CASSRGTRRTDTQYF. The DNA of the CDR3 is TGTGCCAGCAGCCGAGGGACTAGGAGGACAGATACGCAGTATTTT.

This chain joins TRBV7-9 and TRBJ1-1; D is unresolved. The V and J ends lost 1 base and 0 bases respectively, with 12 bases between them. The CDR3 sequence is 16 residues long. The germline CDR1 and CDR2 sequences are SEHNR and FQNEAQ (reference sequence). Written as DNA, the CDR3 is TGTGCCAGCAGCTTAGAGTGGGTCCGGGTGAACACTGAAGCTTTCTTT. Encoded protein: CASSLEWVRVNTEAFF.